These T cell receptor beta chains were read from a single sample in a study of cytomegalovirus exposure and HLA in healthy donors. Generated by immunoSEQ multiplex PCR, the TCRdb table keeps only in-frame clones and is missing some. The sample contains over 200,000 clones, around four fifths of which appear only once. Sequencing was carried out using PBMCs. The receptors here all came from a male donor in good health and CMV-seronegative. Both conserved end residues are part of each CDR3. Fields, in order: J gene, V gene, clone size, D gene, CDR3 protein, CDR3 DNA. D genes are given only for firm matches. Only some rows state a clone size, as once, few, many or a class for expanded clones.

>TRBJ1-2|TRBV28|-|-
CASLGRVNYGYTF
TGTGCCAGCTTGGGCAGGGTTAACTATGGCTACACCTTC
>TRBJ2-3|TRBV25-1|-|-
CASSERDWGTDTQYF
TGTGCCAGCAGTGAACGGGACTGGGGGACAGATACGCAGTATTTT
>TRBJ2-3|TRBV5-1|-|TRBD1
CASSLETGGYTDTQYF
TGCGCCAGCAGCTTGGAGACAGGGGGCTATACAGATACGCAGTATTTT
>TRBJ2-3|TRBV7-9|few|TRBD2
CASSSPGGSGKSTDTQYF
TGTGCCAGCAGCTCTCCCGGGGGTAGCGGGAAGAGCACAGATACGCAGTATTTT
>TRBJ1-1|TRBV18|once|TRBD1
CASSPIDRGGTEAFF
TGTGCCAGCTCACCGATCGACAGGGGTGGCACTGAAGCTTTCTTT
>TRBJ1-2|TRBV25-1|-|-
CASSEYHGNYGYTF
TGTGCCAGCAGTGAATACCACGGGAACTATGGCTACACCTTC
>TRBJ2-1|TRBV18|-|TRBD1
CASSRTGGSEQFF
TGTGCCAGCTCCCGGACAGGGGGCAGTGAGCAGTTCTTC
>TRBJ2-7|TRBV5-6|-|TRBD1
CASSPRDRAYEQYF
TGTGCCAGCAGCCCCCGGGACAGGGCCTACGAGCAGTACTTC
>TRBJ1-2|TRBV19|-|-
CASSIRQGRGYTF
TGTGCCAGTAGTATTCGGCAGGGCCGTGGCTACACCTTC
>TRBJ2-1|TRBV14|-|-
CASSTRLLLGNEQFF
TGTGCCAGCAGCACTCGACTACTTCTGGGGAATGAGCAGTTCTTC
>TRBJ1-2|TRBV5-1|once|TRBD1
CASSLENPGTGDGYTF
TGCGCCAGCAGCCTGGAGAACCCCGGGACAGGGGATGGCTACACCTTC
>TRBJ2-3|TRBV7-2|-|TRBD2
CASSLGVAGGENTQYF
TGTGCCAGCAGCTTAGGGGTAGCGGGAGGGGAGAATACGCAGTATTTT
>TRBJ2-1|TRBV11-1|-|TRBD2
CASSLLGGSSYNEQFF
TGTGCCAGCAGCTTACTTGGCGGGAGCTCCTACAATGAGCAGTTCTTC
>TRBJ1-3|TRBV6-6|-|-
CASTEEGNTIYF
TGTGCCAGCACGGAGGAGGGAAACACCATATATTTT
>TRBJ2-7|TRBV5-1|-|-
CASSLGLFNSYEQYF
TGCGCCAGCAGCTTGGGACTCTTTAACTCCTACGAGCAGTACTTC
>TRBJ1-1|TRBV7-9|-|-
CASSYWTENTEAFF
TGTGCCAGCAGCTACTGGACAGAGAACACTGAAGCTTTCTTT